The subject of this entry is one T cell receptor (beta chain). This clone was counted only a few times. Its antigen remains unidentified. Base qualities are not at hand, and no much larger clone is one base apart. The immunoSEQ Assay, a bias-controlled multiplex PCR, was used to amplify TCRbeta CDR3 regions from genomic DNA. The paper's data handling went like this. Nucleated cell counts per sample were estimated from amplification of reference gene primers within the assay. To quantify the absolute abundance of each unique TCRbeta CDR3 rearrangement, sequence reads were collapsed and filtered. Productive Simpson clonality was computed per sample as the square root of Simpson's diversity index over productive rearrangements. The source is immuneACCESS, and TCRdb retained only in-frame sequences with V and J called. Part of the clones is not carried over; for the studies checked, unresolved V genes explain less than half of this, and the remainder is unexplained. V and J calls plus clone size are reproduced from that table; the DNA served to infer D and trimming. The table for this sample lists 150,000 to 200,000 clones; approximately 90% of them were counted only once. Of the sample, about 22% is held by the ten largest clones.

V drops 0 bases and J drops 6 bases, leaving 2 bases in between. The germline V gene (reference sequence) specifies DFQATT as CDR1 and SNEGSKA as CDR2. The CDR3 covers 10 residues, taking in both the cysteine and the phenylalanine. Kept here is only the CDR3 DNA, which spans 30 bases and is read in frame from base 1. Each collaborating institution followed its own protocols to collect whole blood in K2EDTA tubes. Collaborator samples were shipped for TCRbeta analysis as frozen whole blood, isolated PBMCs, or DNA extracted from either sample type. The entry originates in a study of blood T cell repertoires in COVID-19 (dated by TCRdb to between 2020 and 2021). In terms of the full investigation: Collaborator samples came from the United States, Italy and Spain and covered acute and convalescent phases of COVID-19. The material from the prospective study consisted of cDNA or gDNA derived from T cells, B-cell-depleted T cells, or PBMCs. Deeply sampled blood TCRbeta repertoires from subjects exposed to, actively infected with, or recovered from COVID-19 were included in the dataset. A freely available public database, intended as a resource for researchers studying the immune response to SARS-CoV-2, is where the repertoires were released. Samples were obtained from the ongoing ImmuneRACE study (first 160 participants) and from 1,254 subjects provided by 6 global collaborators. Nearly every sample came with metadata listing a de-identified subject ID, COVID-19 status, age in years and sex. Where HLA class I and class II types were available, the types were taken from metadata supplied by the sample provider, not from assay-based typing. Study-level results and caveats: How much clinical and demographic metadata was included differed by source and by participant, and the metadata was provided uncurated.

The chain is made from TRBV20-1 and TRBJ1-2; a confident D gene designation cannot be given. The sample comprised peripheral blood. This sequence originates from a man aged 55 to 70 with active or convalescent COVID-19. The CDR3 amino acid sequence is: CSARDNGYTF. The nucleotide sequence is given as TGCAGTGCTAGAGATAATGGCTACACCTTC.